The source of this T cell receptor (beta chain) is a study of cytomegalovirus exposure and HLA in healthy donors. Study-level background: Earlier results showed roughly 120 million unique TCR beta sequences derived from 150 million to 200 million T cells.

The J segment lost 4 bases and the V segment lost 0 bases, leaving 9 bases of the junction unmatched. Germline V lookup: CDR1 SGDLS, CDR2 YYNGEE. The CDR3 extends over 17 amino acids. 13 Jbeta primers and 60 Vbeta primers were used for the PCR. Generated by immunoSEQ multiplex PCR, the TCRdb table keeps only in-frame clones and is missing some. The sample yields some 190,000 clones, just under 75% seen once. The sequencing input was PBMCs. The clonotype comes from a man aged 30 to 39 in good health and CMV-seropositive. The chain uses TRBV9 and TRBJ2-5, with 10 bases aligning to TRBD2. The CDR3 is CASSVELAGGYRETQYF. In nucleotides, the CDR3 is TGTGCCAGCAGCGTAGAATTAGCGGGAGGCTACCGAGAGACCCAGTACTTC.